What follows describes a single TCR beta chain. Its antigen is undetermined. The source of the sample is a study of blood T cell dynamics during melanoma immunotherapy. Study at large: Standard first-line treatment here was pembrolizumab or nivolumab plus ipilimumab in metastatic melanoma.

Study conclusions and caveats: PBMC repertoires of eventual disease-control patients split at W3 into clonality or diversity gains.

The V gene lost 4 bases and the J gene lost 6 bases, with 13 bases spanning the gap. Germline CDR1 SGHDT, CDR2 YYEEEE. This CDR3 has 13 residues. Method: immunoSEQ multiplex PCR; TCRdb's copy keeps in-frame clones and lacks some. Of 10,000 or so clones listed, about 85% are singletons. Time point in this sample: week 3, after first cycle of checkpoint inhibitor. Sequenced material: blood, taken from a patient treated with checkpoint blockade. The V and J genes are TRBV5-6 and TRBJ1-1; no reliable D call. The sequence was collected from a human donor with melanoma. The CDR3 here is CASSLGDEAEAFF. CDR3 sequence (DNA): TGTGCCAGCAGCCTCGGGGATGAGGCTGAAGCTTTCTTT. The full variable domain, its missing parts supplied by reference TRBV5-6 and TRBJ1-1, is DAGVTQSPTHLIKTRGQQVTLRCSPKSGHDTVSWYQQALGQGPQFIFQYYEEEERQRGNFPDRFSGHQFPNYSSELNVNALLLGDSALYLCASSLGDEAEAFFGQGTRLTVV.